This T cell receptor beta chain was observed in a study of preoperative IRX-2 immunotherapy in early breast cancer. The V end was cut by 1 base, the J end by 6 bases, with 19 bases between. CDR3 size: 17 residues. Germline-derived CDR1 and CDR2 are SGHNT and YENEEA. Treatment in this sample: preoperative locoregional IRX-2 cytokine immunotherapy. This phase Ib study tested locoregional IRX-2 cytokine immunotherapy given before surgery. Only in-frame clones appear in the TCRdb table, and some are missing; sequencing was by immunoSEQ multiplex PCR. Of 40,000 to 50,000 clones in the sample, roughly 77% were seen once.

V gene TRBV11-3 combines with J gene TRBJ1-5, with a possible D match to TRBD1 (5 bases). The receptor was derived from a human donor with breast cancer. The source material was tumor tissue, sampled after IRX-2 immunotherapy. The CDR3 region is CASSLGTAGQGVQPQHF. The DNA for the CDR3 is TGTGCCAGCAGCTTAGGTACAGCAGGGCAAGGGGTTCAGCCCCAGCATTTT.